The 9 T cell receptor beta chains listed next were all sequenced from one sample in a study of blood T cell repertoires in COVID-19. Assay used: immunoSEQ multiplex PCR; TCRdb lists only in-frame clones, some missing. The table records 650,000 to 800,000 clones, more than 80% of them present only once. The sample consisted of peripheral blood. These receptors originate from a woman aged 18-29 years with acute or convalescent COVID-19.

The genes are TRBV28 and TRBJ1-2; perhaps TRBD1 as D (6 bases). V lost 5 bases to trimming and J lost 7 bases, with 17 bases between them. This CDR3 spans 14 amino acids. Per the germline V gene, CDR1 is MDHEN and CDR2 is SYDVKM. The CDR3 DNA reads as TGTGCCAGCAGTCCCTCTGACAGGAATAGTGGCTACACCTTC. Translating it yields CASSPSDRNSGYTF.

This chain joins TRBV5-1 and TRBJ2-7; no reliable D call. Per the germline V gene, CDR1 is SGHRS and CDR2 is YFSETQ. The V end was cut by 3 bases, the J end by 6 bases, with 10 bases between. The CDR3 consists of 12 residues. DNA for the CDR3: TGCGCCAGCAGCTCCCAAGGCGGCGAGCAGTACTTC. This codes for CASSSQGGEQYF.

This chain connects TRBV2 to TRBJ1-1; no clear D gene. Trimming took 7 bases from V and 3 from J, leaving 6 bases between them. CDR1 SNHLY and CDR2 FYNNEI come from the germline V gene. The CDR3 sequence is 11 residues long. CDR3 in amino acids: CASTQYTEAFF. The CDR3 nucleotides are TGTGCCAGCACACAATACACTGAAGCTTTCTTT.

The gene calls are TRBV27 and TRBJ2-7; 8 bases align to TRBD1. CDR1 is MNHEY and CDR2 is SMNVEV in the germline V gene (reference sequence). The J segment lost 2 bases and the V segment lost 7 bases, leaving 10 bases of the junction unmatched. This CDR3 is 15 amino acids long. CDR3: CASNPSGTGAYEQYF. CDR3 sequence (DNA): TGTGCCAGCAACCCTTCCGGGACAGGAGCCTACGAGCAGTACTTC.

CDR3 protein: CASSLIAGSSYNEQFF. CDR3 DNA sequence: TGTGCCAGCAGCTTAATTGCGGGGAGCTCCTACAATGAGCAGTTCTTC. This chain connects TRBV7-6 to TRBJ2-1, with a weak D call TRBD2 (6 bases). The CDR3 extends over 16 amino acids. The ends were cut back, 2 bases at V and 0 bases at J, with 11 bases in the middle. Germline CDR1 is SGHVS and CDR2 is FNYEAQ.

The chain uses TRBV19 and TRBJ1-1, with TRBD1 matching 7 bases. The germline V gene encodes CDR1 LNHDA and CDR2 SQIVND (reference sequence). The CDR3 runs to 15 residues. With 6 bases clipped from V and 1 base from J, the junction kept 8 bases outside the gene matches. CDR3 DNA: TGTGCCAGTAGCCTACCCGGGACAGCGAACACTGAAGCTTTCTTT. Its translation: CASSLPGTANTEAFF.

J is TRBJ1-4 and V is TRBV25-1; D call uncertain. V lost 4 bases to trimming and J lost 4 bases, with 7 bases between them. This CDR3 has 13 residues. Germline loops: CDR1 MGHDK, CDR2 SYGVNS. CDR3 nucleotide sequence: TGTGCCAGCAGTGTTCCCGGTAATGAAAAACTGTTTTTT. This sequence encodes CASSVPGNEKLFF.

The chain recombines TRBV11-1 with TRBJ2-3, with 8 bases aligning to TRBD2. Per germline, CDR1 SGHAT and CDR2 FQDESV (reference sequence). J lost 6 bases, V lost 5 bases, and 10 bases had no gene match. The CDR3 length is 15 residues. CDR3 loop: CASSILGGAVDTQYF. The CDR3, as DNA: TGTGCCAGCAGCATCCTCGGGGGGGCAGTGGATACGCAGTATTTT.

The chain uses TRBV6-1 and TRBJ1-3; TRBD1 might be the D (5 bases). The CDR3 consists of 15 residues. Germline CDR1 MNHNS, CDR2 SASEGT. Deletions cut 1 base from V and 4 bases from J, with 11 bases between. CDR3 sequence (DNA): TGTGCCAGCAGTGAAGAGAAAGGACAAGGAAACACCATATATTTT. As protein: CASSEEKGQGNTIYF.